The clone carrying this TCR beta chain was observed at least ten times. The V gene lost 0 bases and the J gene lost 1 base, with 13 bases spanning the gap. The germline CDR1 and CDR2 sequences are LGHNA and YSLEER. The CDR3 is made up of 17 amino acids. The data derive from a study of patients and donors after allogeneic stem cell transplantation. TCRdb re-analysed the RT-PCR reads in MiXCR, keeping a single row per CDR3 protein. Seen here are over 150,000 distinct CDR3 sequences, approximately 41% observed once, and the top ten hold 25% to 35%. This TCR came from a human donor who was either an allogeneic HSCT recipient or a stem cell or donor lymphocyte infusion donor (not recorded which). It is not recorded whose cells these are; they may come from a transplant donor. The rearrangement uses TRBV4-3 and TRBJ1-3, with a tentative D call TRBD1 (5 bases). Sequencing was carried out using blood, either unsorted or a sorted T cell fraction (not recorded which). The CDR3 region has the DNA TGCGCCAGCAGCCAAGAGGCAGGGCGACCTTCTGGAAACACCATATATTTT. This sequence encodes CASSQEAGRPSGNTIYF.